This TCR beta chain is drawn from a study of OX40 agonist ivuxolimab in advanced cancers. Study-wide background: The diagnoses of dose-escalation patients were hepatocellular carcinoma, melanoma, renal cell or head and neck cancer.

The assay was immunoSEQ multiplex PCR, and TCRdb's table has in-frame clones only and misses some. The table has about 72,000 clones, roughly nine tenths seen once. A note on this clone: Its target is unknown.

Findings and caveats of the study: Clonal expansion by week 6 occurred in CD4+ and CD8+ blood T cells (at 0.1 to 3.0 mg/kg). Some nonresponders also had low normalized T-cell clonal expansion.

The receptor's source is an adult with an advanced solid tumor such as melanoma, head and neck, liver or kidney cancer. Sequences were derived from CD4+ or CD8+ T cells sorted from blood, sampled in a trial of the OX40 agonist ivuxolimab.

The CDR3: CASRLALWDYCYEQYF. The CDR3 bases are TGTGCAAGTCGCTTAGCGTTATGGGACTACTGTTACGAGCAGTACTTC. The chain has TRBV12-2 and TRBJ2-7; the table's TRBD2 call for D was not verified on the DNA. TRBV12-2 is a known pseudogene. This CDR3 is 16 amino acids long.